This T cell receptor (beta chain) is from a study of a mutant IDH1 vaccine in newly diagnosed glioma. Across the whole study: Vaccinations were initiated 4-6 weeks following radiotherapy alone, or were given together with temozolomide cycles. Study-level results: Altogether, 80% to 95% of patients exhibited vaccine-induced immune responses.

As concerns this clone: The antigen is unknown.

Sequencing used immunoSEQ multiplex PCR; TCRdb keeps in-frame clones, though not all of them. The sample has over 60,000 clones, 70% to 90% seen once; the top ten hold approximately 1.9%. The germline CDR1 and CDR2 sequences are SGHRS and YFSETQ. The CDR3 has 17 amino acids. The V and J ends lost 2 bases and 0 bases respectively, with 18 bases between them. Described time point: week 11, during vaccination. One vaccine dose held 300 ug of mutant IDH1 20-mer peptide and came with topical imiquimod. V and J are TRBV5-1 and TRBJ2-7, with D uncertain. Source: PBMCs, taken from a glioma patient whose treatment included an IDH1 peptide vaccine. The sequence derives from a man between 40 and 49 years old with glioma. The CDR3 loop reads CASSLFSTGGISYEQYF. The CDR3 bases are TGCGCCAGCAGCTTATTTTCTACGGGCGGTATCTCCTACGAGCAGTACTTC.